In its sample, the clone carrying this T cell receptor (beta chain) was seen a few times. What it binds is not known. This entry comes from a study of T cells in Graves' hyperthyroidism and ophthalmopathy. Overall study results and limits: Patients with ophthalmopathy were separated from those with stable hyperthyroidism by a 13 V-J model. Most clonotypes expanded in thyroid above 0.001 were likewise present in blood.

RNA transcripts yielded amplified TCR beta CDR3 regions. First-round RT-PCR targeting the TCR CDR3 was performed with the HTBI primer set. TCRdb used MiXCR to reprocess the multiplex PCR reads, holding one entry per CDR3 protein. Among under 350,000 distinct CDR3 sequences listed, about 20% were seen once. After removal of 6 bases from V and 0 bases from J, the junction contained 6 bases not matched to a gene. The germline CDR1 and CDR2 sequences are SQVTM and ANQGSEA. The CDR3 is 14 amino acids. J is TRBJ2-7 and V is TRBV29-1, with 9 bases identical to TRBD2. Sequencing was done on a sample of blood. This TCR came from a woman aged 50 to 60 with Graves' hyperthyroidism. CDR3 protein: CSVAGGPFSYEQYF. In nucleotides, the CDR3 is TGCAGCGTCGCGGGGGGGCCATTCTCCTACGAGCAGTACTTC.